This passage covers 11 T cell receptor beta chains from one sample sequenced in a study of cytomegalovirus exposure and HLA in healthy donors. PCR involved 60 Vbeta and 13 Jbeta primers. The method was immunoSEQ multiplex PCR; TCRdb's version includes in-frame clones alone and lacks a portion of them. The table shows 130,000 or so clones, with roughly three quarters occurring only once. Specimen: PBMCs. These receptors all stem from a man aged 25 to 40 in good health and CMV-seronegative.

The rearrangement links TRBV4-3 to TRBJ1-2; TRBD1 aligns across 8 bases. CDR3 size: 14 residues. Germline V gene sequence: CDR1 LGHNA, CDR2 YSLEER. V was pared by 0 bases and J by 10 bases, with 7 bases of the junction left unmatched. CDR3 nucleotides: TGCGCCAGCAGCCAAGATCGCAGGGGGCAGGACTACACCTTC. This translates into CASSQDRRGQDYTF.

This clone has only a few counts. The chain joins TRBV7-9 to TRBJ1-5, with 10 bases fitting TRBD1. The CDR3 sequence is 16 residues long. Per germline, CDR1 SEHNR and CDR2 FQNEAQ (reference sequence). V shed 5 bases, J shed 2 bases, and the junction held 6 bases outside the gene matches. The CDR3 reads CASSETGGAGNQPQHF. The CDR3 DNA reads TGTGCCAGCAGCGAGACAGGGGGCGCGGGCAATCAGCCCCAGCATTTT.

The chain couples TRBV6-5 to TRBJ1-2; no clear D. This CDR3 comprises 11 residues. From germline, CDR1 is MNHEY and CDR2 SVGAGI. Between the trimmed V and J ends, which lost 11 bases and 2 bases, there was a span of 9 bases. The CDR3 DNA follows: TGTGCCTCCGGGAGAAACTATGGCTACACCTTC. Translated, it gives CASGRNYGYTF.

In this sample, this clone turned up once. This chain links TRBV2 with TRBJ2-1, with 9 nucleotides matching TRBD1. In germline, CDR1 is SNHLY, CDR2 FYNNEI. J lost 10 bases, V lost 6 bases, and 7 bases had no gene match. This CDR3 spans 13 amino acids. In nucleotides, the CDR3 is TGTGCCAGCAGGGGTCCCGGGACAGGGGAGCAGTTCTTC. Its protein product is CASRGPGTGEQFF.

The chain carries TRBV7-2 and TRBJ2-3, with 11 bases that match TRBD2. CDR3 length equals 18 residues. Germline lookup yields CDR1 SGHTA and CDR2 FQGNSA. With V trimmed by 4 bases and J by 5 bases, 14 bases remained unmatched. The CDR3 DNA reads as TGTGCCAGCAGCTCCCCCTACTATAGCGGGAGGGCCTTAGATACGCAGTATTTT. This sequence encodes CASSSPYYSGRALDTQYF. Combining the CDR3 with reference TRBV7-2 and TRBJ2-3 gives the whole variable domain GAGVSQSPSNKVTEKGKDVELRCDPISGHTALYWYRQSLGQGLEFLIYFQGNSAPDKSGLPSDRFSAERTGGSVSTLTIQRTQQEDSAVYLCASSSPYYSGRALDTQYFGPGTRLTVL.

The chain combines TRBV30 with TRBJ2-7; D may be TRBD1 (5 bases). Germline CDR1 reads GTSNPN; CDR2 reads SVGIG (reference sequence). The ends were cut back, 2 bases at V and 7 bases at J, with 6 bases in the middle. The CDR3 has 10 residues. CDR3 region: CAWSRGEQYF. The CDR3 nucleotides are TGTGCCTGGAGTAGGGGAGAGCAGTACTTC.

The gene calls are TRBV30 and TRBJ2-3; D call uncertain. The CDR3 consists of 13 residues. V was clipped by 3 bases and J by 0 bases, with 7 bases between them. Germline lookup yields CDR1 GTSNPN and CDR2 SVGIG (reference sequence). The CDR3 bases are TGTGCCTGGAGCGCAGGTAGCACAGATACGCAGTATTTT. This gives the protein CAWSAGSTDTQYF.

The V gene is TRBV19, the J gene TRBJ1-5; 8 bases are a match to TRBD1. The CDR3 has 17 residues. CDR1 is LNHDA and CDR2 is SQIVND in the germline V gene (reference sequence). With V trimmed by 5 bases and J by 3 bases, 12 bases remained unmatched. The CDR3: CASSGSPGTGPNQPQHF. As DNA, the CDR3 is TGTGCCAGTAGTGGGTCACCCGGGACAGGACCCAATCAGCCCCAGCATTTT.

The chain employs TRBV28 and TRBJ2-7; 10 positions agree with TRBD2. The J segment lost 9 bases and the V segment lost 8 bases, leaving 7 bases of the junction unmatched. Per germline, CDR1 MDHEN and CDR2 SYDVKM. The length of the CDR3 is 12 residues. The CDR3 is CASSSGSEGQYF. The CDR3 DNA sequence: TGTGCCAGCTCTAGCGGGAGTGAGGGGCAGTACTTC.

The CDR3 nucleotides are TGTGCCAGCAGTTGGGACAGGGAAGGACACATTCAGTACTTC. This translates into CASSWDREGHIQYF. This sequence joins TRBV6-5 and TRBJ2-4; 9 nucleotides line up with TRBD1. The germline V gene encodes CDR1 MNHEY and CDR2 SVGAGI. The CDR3 sequence is 14 residues long. J was trimmed by 8 bases and V by 4 bases; bases with no gene match: 6.

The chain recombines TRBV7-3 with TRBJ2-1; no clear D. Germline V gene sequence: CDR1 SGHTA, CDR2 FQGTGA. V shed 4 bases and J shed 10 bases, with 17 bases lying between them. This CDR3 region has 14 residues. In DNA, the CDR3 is TGTGCCAGCAGCTCCTCGCGTAACGGCGGCGAGCAGTTCTTC. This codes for CASSSSRNGGEQFF.